These 32 T cell receptor beta chains came from one sample sequenced in a study of CXCR3-negative and CXCR3-positive naive CD8 T cells. TRB cDNA libraries were made by UMI-labeled 5' RACE. TCRdb reanalyzed the 5' RACE reads, giving one entry per CDR3 protein sequence and no DNA. The specimen's table records some 50,000 distinct CDR3 sequences. The sequenced material came from naive CXCR3- CD8+ T cells from blood. The subset: CD45RO-CCR7+CD27+CD95- naive CD8+ T cells lacking CXCR3 (TNR3-). These receptors were collected from a human donor in good health. Some clones in this sample may be carry-over from other donors' samples.

This sequence joins TRBV7-9 and TRBJ1-6; TCRdb reports TRBD1, a call that lacks DNA to check it against. The CDR3 is made up of 15 amino acids. Germline V CDR1 and CDR2: SEHNR, FQNEAQ (reference sequence). CDR3: CASSPGVSQESPLHF.

The V call is TRBV12-3 or TRBV12-4, the J call TRBJ2-2. The CDR3 length is 13 residues. This chain's CDR3 is CASSLEATGELFF.

The chain joins TRBV6-6 to TRBJ2-1; without DNA, the TCRdb call of TRBD1 cannot be checked. This CDR3 has 13 residues. In germline, CDR1 is MNHNY, CDR2 SVGAGI (reference sequence). Here the CDR3 reads CASTGGANNEQFF.

This chain uses TRBV23-1 with TRBJ1-5. TRBV23-1 counts as an open reading frame of uncertain function. The CDR3 is 15 amino acids. CDR3 amino acids: CASRNKRNSNQPQHF.

The genes are TRBV7-6 and TRBJ2-7; TCRdb reports TRBD1, a call that lacks DNA to check it against. The CDR3 runs 14 residues. CDR1 and CDR2 from the germline V gene are SGHVS and FNYEAQ. The CDR3: CASRQDWDRDEQYF.

J is TRBJ2-1 and V is TRBV28; TCRdb picks TRBD1, but there is no DNA to check that call. The CDR3 is made up of 15 amino acids. Germline V gene sequence: CDR1 MDHEN, CDR2 SYDVKM. The CDR3 loop is CASSLDRGTGNEQFF. The complete variable domain, with remaining parts taken from reference TRBV28 and TRBJ2-1, reads DVKVTQSSRYLVKRTGEKVFLECVQDMDHENMFWYRQDPGLGLRLIYFSYDVKMKEKGDIPEGYSVSREKKERFSLILESASTNQTSMYLCASSLDRGTGNEQFFGPGTRLTVL.

The V gene is TRBV14, the J gene TRBJ1-1; no DNA is available, so the TRBD1 call from TCRdb remains unchecked. This CDR3 is 18 amino acids long. Germline V gives CDR1 SGHDN, CDR2 FVKESK. The CDR3 loop is CASSQLGLLGQENTEAFF.

This sequence joins TRBV20-1 and TRBJ2-3; no DNA is available, so the TRBD2 call from TCRdb remains unchecked. Germline-derived CDR1 and CDR2 are DFQATT and SNEGSKA (reference sequence). This CDR3 contains 18 residues. The CDR3 loop is CSAQGASGGARTADTQYF.

The V and J genes are TRBV29-1 and TRBJ2-7; the TCRdb D gene call, TRBD1, has no DNA to confirm it. From germline, CDR1 is SQVTM and CDR2 ANQGSEA. The CDR3 spans 11 residues. CDR3 residues: CSSWDGYEQYF.

This chain links TRBV12-3 or TRBV12-4 with TRBJ2-7. The CDR3 covers 17 residues. The CDR3 spells CASSLFVESRFSYEQYF.

The chain couples TRBV20-1 to TRBJ2-7; there is no DNA to check the TCRdb D call of TRBD1. The germline V gene encodes CDR1 DFQATT and CDR2 SNEGSKA (reference sequence). The CDR3 is 12 amino acids. This chain's CDR3 is CSGFRDPPEQYF.

The chain uses TRBV11-1 and TRBJ2-7; the TRBD2 assignment by TCRdb is unverifiable without DNA. From germline, CDR1 is SGHAT and CDR2 FQDESV (reference sequence). The CDR3 contains 16 residues. CDR3 amino acids: CASSLRTSGGFDEQYF.

J is TRBJ2-1 and V is TRBV7-3; TCRdb's D call, TRBD1, is unchecked because there is no DNA. The CDR3 loop spans 15 amino acids. CDR1 SGHTA and CDR2 FQGTGA come from the germline V gene. The CDR3 region is CASSGGETKLNEQFF.

The chain couples TRBV20-1 to TRBJ2-5; the TCRdb D gene call, TRBD1, has no DNA to confirm it. The CDR3 sequence is 14 residues long. CDR1 is DFQATT and CDR2 is SNEGSKA in the germline V gene (reference sequence). The CDR3: CSARGGTARETQYF.

Considering frequency, this clonotype is medium-sized. The chain uses TRBV2 and TRBJ2-5. Germline V CDR1 and CDR2: SNHLY, FYNNEI. The CDR3 is 12 amino acids. The CDR3 reads CASRWIGETQYF.

This chain uses TRBV14 with TRBJ2-3; the TRBD2 assignment by TCRdb is unverifiable without DNA. Germline V gene lookup returns CDR1 SGHDN and CDR2 FVKESK. This CDR3 contains 15 residues. The CDR3 sequence: CASSQQAPGTDTQYF.

This clonotype is labeled medium-sized based on frequency. The chain is built from TRBV12-3 or TRBV12-4 and TRBJ2-7; TCRdb indicates TRBD1, and absent DNA this call remains unverified. This CDR3 contains 14 residues. The CDR3 sequence is CASSLGQGAREQYF.

V gene TRBV6-2 or TRBV6-3 combines with J gene TRBJ1-5. The CDR3 loop spans 16 amino acids. CDR1 and CDR2 (germline): MNHEY, SVGEGT. CDR3 sequence: CASNPSYHYSNQPQHF.

J is TRBJ2-3 and V is TRBV7-8; there is no DNA to check the TCRdb D call of TRBD2. Germline CDR1 reads SGHVS; CDR2 reads FQNEAQ. The length of the CDR3 is 17 residues. The CDR3 reads CASSLEEAGLSTDTQYF. Drawing the rest from reference TRBV7-8 and TRBJ2-3, the complete variable domain is GAGVSQSPRYKVAKRGQDVALRCDPISGHVSLFWYQQALGQGPEFLTYFQNEAQLDKSGLPSDRFFAERPEGSVSTLKIQRTQQEDSAVYLCASSLEEAGLSTDTQYFGPGTRLTVL.

V gene TRBV12-3 or TRBV12-4 combines with J gene TRBJ2-7. The CDR3 is 14 residues long. CDR3 residues: CASSYTSGLYEQYF.

This chain joins TRBV5-6 and TRBJ2-7; TCRdb gives TRBD1 as the D gene, but with no DNA this cannot be confirmed. This CDR3 comprises 15 residues. CDR1 and CDR2 from the germline V gene are SGHDT and YYEEEE. Here the CDR3 reads CASSSTGQGEYEQYF.

The chain recombines TRBV30 with TRBJ2-7. The CDR3 consists of 13 residues. The germline gives CDR1 GTSNPN, CDR2 SVGIG (reference sequence). The CDR3 reads CAWSPRNSYEQYF.

The chain uses TRBV27 and TRBJ2-3. Germline CDR1 is MNHEY and CDR2 is SMNVEV (reference sequence). This CDR3 is 14 amino acids long. The CDR3 sequence: CASSLDQGTDTQYF.

The gene calls are TRBV7-9 and TRBJ2-7; TCRdb gives TRBD2 as the D gene, but with no DNA this cannot be confirmed. Germline values: CDR1 SEHNR, CDR2 FQNEAQ (reference sequence). The CDR3 is 13 amino acids. This CDR3 reads CASSLGGGKDRYF.

This chain joins TRBV28 and TRBJ2-7; TCRdb names TRBD1, which stays unverified in the absence of DNA. There are 13 residues in the CDR3. The germline V gene encodes CDR1 MDHEN and CDR2 SYDVKM. CDR3 amino acids: CASSSSGDYEQYF.

V usage is TRBV4-2 and J usage is TRBJ2-7; TCRdb returns TRBD2, unconfirmable since there is no DNA. The CDR3 is 15 residues long. Per the germline V gene, CDR1 is LGHNA and CDR2 is YNFKEQ. CDR3 sequence reads: CASSQRDSGTYEQYF.

The chain combines TRBV7-6 with TRBJ2-7; TCRdb proposes TRBD1, but this gene call is untestable without DNA. Germline CDR1 reads SGHVS; CDR2 reads FNYEAQ. The CDR3 has 14 residues. CDR3 region: CASSPPDRQDEQYF. Together with reference TRBV7-6 and TRBJ2-7, the CDR3 gives the full variable domain: GAGVSQSPRYKVTKRGQDVALRCDPISGHVSLYWYRQALGQGPEFLTYFNYEAQQDKSGLPNDRFSAERPEGSISTLTIQRTEQRDSAMYRCASSPPDRQDEQYFGPGTRLTVT.

The CDR3 loop is CASRKDDNTGELFF. The J gene is TRBJ2-2, the V gene TRBV28. This CDR3 is 14 amino acids long. The germline V gene has CDR1 MDHEN and CDR2 SYDVKM.

The V call is TRBV12-3 or TRBV12-4, the J call TRBJ2-1; as DNA is missing, the TRBD2 call by TCRdb cannot be tested. The CDR3 has 13 amino acids. The CDR3 protein is CASRSGGPNEQFF.

The rearrangement uses TRBV7-8 and TRBJ2-3; the TCRdb D gene call, TRBD2, has no DNA to confirm it. Germline V gene sequence: CDR1 SGHVS, CDR2 FQNEAQ. The CDR3 loop spans 15 amino acids. The CDR3 spells CASILTGTSLDTQYF.

The CDR3 sequence is CASSLPPGEIYNEQFF. The chain has TRBV28 and TRBJ2-1; TCRdb selects TRBD1, and the lack of DNA leaves this call unchecked. The CDR3 spans 16 residues. The germline V gene encodes CDR1 MDHEN and CDR2 SYDVKM.

The CDR3 loop is CASSLEGTPGKAFF. This rearrangement joins TRBV12-3 or TRBV12-4 to TRBJ1-1; without DNA, the TCRdb call of TRBD1 cannot be checked. This CDR3 contains 14 residues.